This is a list of T cell receptor beta chains from one sample in a study of blood T cells in healthy people across ages. One entry per CDR3 protein, called by TCRdb with MiXCR from the 5' RACE reads. This sample yields some 760,000 distinct CDR3 sequences, of which roughly 25% are seen a single time; around 9.2% belongs to the top ten. This sample was also put to use in a study of T cells of mothers and their children.

Sequencing used blood. The receptors derive from a boy between 5 and 17 years old in good health. Each CDR3 is given with its conserved first and last residue. The D gene is left open where the match is weak. Clone size is not always given. Where it is, it says once, few, many or a class for expanded clones.

. | TRBJ2-5 | TRBV5-1 | . | CASSLWYRGRETQYF | TGCGCCAGCAGCTTGTGGTACCGGGGGAGAGAGACCCAGTACTTC
TRBD1 | TRBJ2-1 | TRBV5-1 | . | CASSFGDRVYNEQFF | TGCGCCAGCAGCTTCGGGGACAGGGTCTACAATGAGCAGTTCTTC
TRBD2 | TRBJ2-1 | TRBV12-3/TRBV12-4 | . | CASTSERRRAGVNEQFF | TGTGCCAGCACCTCCGAGCGTCGGCGAGCGGGAGTGAATGAGCAGTTCTTC
. | TRBJ2-2 | TRBV12-3/TRBV12-4 | few | CASSLEQGGGELFF | TGTGCCAGCAGTTTAGAACAGGGTGGCGGGGAGCTGTTTTTT
. | TRBJ2-3 | TRBV7-9 | few | CASSSRGPDTQCF | TGTGCCAGCAGCTCCCGAGGGCCAGATACGCAGTGTTTT
. | TRBJ2-5 | TRBV7-2 | . | CASSLVAVQETQYF | TGTGCCAGCAGCTTAGTAGCAGTCCAAGAGACCCAGTACTTC
. | TRBJ2-1 | TRBV29-1 | few | CSVEEMAGEQFF | TGCAGCGTTGAAGAAATGGCGGGTGAGCAGTTCTTC
. | TRBJ2-3 | TRBV7-3 | . | CASSRDYYTDTQYF | TGTGCCAGCAGTCGTGACTACTACACAGATACGCAGTATTTT
. | TRBJ1-2 | TRBV12-3/TRBV12-4 | few | CASRDGGDLYGYTF | TGTGCCAGCAGGGACGGGGGCGACTTATATGGCTACACCTTC
. | TRBJ2-5 | TRBV7-2 | . | CASSLSGKGETQYF | TGTGCCAGCAGCTTATCAGGGAAGGGGGAGACCCAGTACTTC
. | TRBJ1-2 | TRBV27 | once | CASSLMGARGYTF | TGTGCCAGCAGTTTAATGGGGGCGCGAGGCTACACCTTC
. | TRBJ1-4 | TRBV28 | few | CASSSSHLGSTNEKLFF | TGTGCCAGCAGTTCCTCACATCTGGGATCAACTAATGAAAAACTGTTTTTT
TRBD2 | TRBJ2-3 | TRBV7-9 | . | CASSLILAGVDTQYF | TGTGCCAGCAGCTTAATCCTAGCGGGAGTGGATACGCAGTATTTT
TRBD1 | TRBJ1-4 | TRBV12-3/TRBV12-4 | few | CASSHGQGATNEKLFF | TGTGCCAGCAGTCATGGACAGGGGGCAACTAATGAAAAACTGTTTTTT
. | TRBJ2-7 | TRBV5-1 | . | CASSSALAPYEQYF | TGCGCCAGCAGCTCAGCATTAGCCCCCTACGAGCAGTACTTC
. | TRBJ2-5 | TRBV7-9 | . | CASSDNFVRETQYF | TGTGCCAGCAGCGATAATTTCGTCCGAGAGACCCAGTACTTC
. | TRBJ2-4 | TRBV7-9 | few | CASSPGGLRDRPDKNIQYF | TGTGCCAGCAGCCCCGGGGGCTTGCGGGACCGGCCAGACAAAAACATTCAGTACTTC
. | TRBJ2-5 | TRBV4-1 | few | CASSQVGLETQYF | TGTGCCAGCAGCCAAGTCGGGTTGGAGACCCAGTACTTC
TRBD1 | TRBJ2-4 | TRBV5-5 | . | CASSWEPRGSIQYF | TGTGCCAGCAGCTGGGAACCCAGGGGGAGCATTCAGTACTTC
. | TRBJ2-3 | TRBV20-1 | few | CSAVPSTDTQYF | TGCAGTGCTGTCCCTAGCACAGATACGCAGTATTTT
TRBD1 | TRBJ1-2 | TRBV7-2 | . | CASSRGQGGAGYTF | TGTGCCAGCAGCCGCGGACAGGGAGGGGCTGGCTACACCTTC
TRBD1 | TRBJ1-1 | TRBV7-9 | . | CASSSDRVGGMNTEAFF | TGTGCCAGCAGCTCCGACAGGGTAGGAGGGATGAACACTGAAGCTTTCTTT
. | TRBJ2-7 | TRBV6-2/TRBV6-3 | few | CASSYSQRFSYEQYF | TGTGCCAGCAGTTACTCTCAGCGCTTCTCCTACGAGCAGTACTTC
. | TRBJ2-6 | TRBV2 | . | CASSDGAAYSGANVLTF | TGTGCCAGCAGTGACGGGGCAGCTTATTCTGGGGCCAACGTCCTGACTTTC
. | TRBJ2-2 | TRBV15 | few | CATSRVAAGELFF | TGTGCCACCAGCAGAGTGGCAGCCGGGGAGCTGTTTTTT
TRBD2 | TRBJ2-1 | TRBV7-2 | . | CASSRDPGLAYNEQFF | TGTGCCAGCAGCCGGGACCCGGGACTAGCCTACAATGAGCAGTTCTTC
. | TRBJ2-5 | TRBV13 | few | CASSLDSGAETQYF | TGTGCCAGCAGCTTAGATTCCGGGGCCGAGACCCAGTACTTC
. | TRBJ2-5 | TRBV5-1 | . | CASSSFYRQPQETQYF | TGCGCCAGCAGCTCCTTCTACCGACAGCCTCAAGAGACCCAGTACTTC
TRBD1 | TRBJ1-2 | TRBV29-1 | . | CSVEAMTGAGGYTF | TGCAGCGTTGAAGCCATGACAGGGGCCGGTGGCTACACCTTC
. | TRBJ1-6 | TRBV5-1 | many | CASSLAGGENSPLHF | TGCGCCAGCAGCTTGGCCGGGGGCGAGAATTCACCCCTCCACTTT
. | TRBJ2-3 | TRBV3-1 | . | CASTLGLPGTDTQYF | TGTGCCAGCACCCTAGGGTTGCCAGGCACAGATACGCAGTATTTT